This note documents a single TCR beta chain sequence. As yet, its antigen is unknown. The record originates from a study of a mutant IDH1 vaccine in newly diagnosed glioma. Looking at the study overall: Patients were given eight vaccinations, scheduled in weeks 1, 3, 5, 7, 11, 15, 19 and 23. Vaccination was launched 4-6 weeks after radiotherapy alone, or with temozolomide cycles. Standard pretreatment was either radiotherapy, temozolomide, or, for most, radiochemotherapy with temozolomide.

Data came from immunoSEQ multiplex PCR; TCRdb stores just in-frame clones and leaves some out. This sample has approximately 57,000 clones; around 82% occur once, and the top ten carry approximately 2.8%. The V end was cut by 6 bases, the J end by 5 bases, with 6 bases between. The CDR3 is 11 amino acids. The V gene's germline CDR1 is MNHEY and CDR2 SVGAGI. This sample's time point: week 5, during vaccination. Each vaccine dose was 300 ug of mutant IDH1 20-mer peptide, with topical imiquimod. The sample in question was PBMCs, obtained from a glioma patient whose treatment included an IDH1 peptide vaccine. This TCR derives from a woman between 18 and 30 years old with glioma. Some clones in this sample may be carry-over from other donors' samples. The chain has TRBV6-5 and TRBJ2-3; D not resolved. Here the CDR3 reads CASSHGDTQYF. CDR3 in DNA: TGTGCCAGCAGCCACGGAGATACGCAGTATTTT.